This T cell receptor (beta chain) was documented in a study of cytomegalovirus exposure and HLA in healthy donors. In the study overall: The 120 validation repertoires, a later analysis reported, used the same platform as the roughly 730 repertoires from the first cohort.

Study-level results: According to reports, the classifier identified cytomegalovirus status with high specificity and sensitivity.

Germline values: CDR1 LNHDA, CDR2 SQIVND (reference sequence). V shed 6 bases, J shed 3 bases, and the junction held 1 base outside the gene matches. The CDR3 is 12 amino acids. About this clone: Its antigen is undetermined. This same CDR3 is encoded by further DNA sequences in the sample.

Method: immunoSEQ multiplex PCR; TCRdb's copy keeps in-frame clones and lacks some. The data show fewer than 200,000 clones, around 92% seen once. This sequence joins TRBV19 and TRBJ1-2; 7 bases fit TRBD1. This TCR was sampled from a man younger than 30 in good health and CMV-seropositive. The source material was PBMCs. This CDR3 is CASSDRDYGYTF. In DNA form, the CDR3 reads TGTGCCAGTAGCGACAGGGACTATGGCTACACCTTC.